Listed here are 4 T cell receptor beta chains from one sample, sequenced in a study of OX40 agonist ivuxolimab in advanced cancers. TCRdb keeps only in-frame clones here, not all; method: immunoSEQ multiplex PCR. The sample yields 50,000 to 65,000 clones, roughly 80% seen once. The sequenced sample was CD4+ or CD8+ T cells sorted from blood, obtained in a trial of the OX40 agonist ivuxolimab. These receptors were obtained from an adult with an advanced solid tumor such as melanoma, head and neck, liver or kidney cancer.

V and J are TRBV6-5 and TRBJ1-5, with D uncertain. Germline-derived CDR1 and CDR2 are MNHEY and SVGAGI. The CDR3 is made up of 15 amino acids. V lost 5 bases and J lost 4, with 15 bases in between. CDR3 sequence: CASSRAGTGNQPQHF. CDR3 in DNA: TGTGCCAGCAGTCGGGCCGGAACGGGGAATCAGCCCCAGCATTTT.

The rearrangement joins TRBV7-6 to TRBJ2-5; 7 nucleotides agree with TRBD1. The CDR3 is 18 amino acids. Germline CDR1 is SGHVS and CDR2 is FNYEAQ. V gave up 2 bases and J gave up 0 bases; unmatched junction bases: 12. CDR3 bases: TGTGCCAGCAGCTTACCGGTGTATTCGGGACAGAACCAAGAGACCCAGTACTTC. Residues: CASSLPVYSGQNQETQYF.

V and J are TRBV5-1 and TRBJ1-1; TRBD1 aligns across 9 bases. CDR3 length: 14 residues. The V gene's germline CDR1 is SGHRS and CDR2 YFSETQ. The V and J ends lost 5 bases and 1 base, in that order; junction bases with no gene match: 3. CDR3 region: CASRQDRGNTEAFF. DNA of the CDR3: TGCGCCAGCAGACAGGACAGGGGGAACACTGAAGCTTTCTTT.

The chain employs TRBV28 and TRBJ1-1; D gene ambiguous. The CDR3 is 13 amino acids. V lost 4 bases and J lost 3, with 9 bases in between. Germline CDR1 is MDHEN and CDR2 is SYDVKM. CDR3 sequence reads: CASSWRQYTEAFF. In DNA, the CDR3 is TGTGCCAGCAGTTGGAGGCAATACACTGAAGCTTTCTTT.